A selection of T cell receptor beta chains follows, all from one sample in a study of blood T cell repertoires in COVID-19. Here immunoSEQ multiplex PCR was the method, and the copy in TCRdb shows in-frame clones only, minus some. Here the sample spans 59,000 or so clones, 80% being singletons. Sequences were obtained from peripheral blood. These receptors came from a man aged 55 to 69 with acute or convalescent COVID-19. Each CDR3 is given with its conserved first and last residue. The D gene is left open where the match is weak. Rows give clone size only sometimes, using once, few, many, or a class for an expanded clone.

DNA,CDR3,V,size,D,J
TGTGCTAGTGGTCCCCGTGCGGGAAGCACAGATACGCAGTATTTT,CASGPRAGSTDTQYF,TRBV12-5,-,-,TRBJ2-3
TGTGCCTGGACCGGAGACAGGGGTCTAAATTCACCCCTCCACTTT,CAWTGDRGLNSPLHF,TRBV30,-,TRBD1,TRBJ1-6
TGTGCCTGGAGTGTACCGGACAGGGGCGGATCACCCCTCCACTTT,CAWSVPDRGGSPLHF,TRBV30,-,TRBD1,TRBJ1-6
TGTGCCAGTAGTAGCAGGGGGAACACTGAAGCTTTCTTT,CASSSRGNTEAFF,TRBV19,-,-,TRBJ1-1
TGTGCCAGTAGTAAAGTGACAGGGGGCAATCAGCCCCAGCATTTT,CASSKVTGGNQPQHF,TRBV19,-,TRBD1,TRBJ1-5
TGTGCCAGCAGCCCGAGCCAGGACAGGGAAGGGTATGGCTACACCTTC,CASSPSQDREGYGYTF,TRBV11-2,-,TRBD1,TRBJ1-2
TGTGCCACCACGGGGGGGGGCGACGAGACCCAGTACTTC,CATTGGGDETQYF,TRBV2,-,TRBD2,TRBJ2-5
TGTGCCAGCAGGGGACTAGCGGGGGAGGGGTCCCTGGACATTCAGTACTTC,CASRGLAGEGSLDIQYF,TRBV27,many,TRBD2,TRBJ2-4
TGTGCCAGCAGCGTAGTAGAGATGGCTAGAGGTACGCAGTATTTT,CASSVVEMARGTQYF,TRBV9,once,-,TRBJ2-3
TGTGCCAGCAGCTTCGACAGGGGAGGTGAAAAACTGTTTTTT,CASSFDRGGEKLFF,TRBV7-8,-,TRBD1,TRBJ1-4
TGTGCCAGCAGTGACGTAAAGCGGGGGGAAAATGACTACGAGCAGTACTTC,CASSDVKRGENDYEQYF,TRBV6-4,once,TRBD2,TRBJ2-7
-,CASRFFGQQETQYF,TRBV2,once,-,TRBJ2-5
TGCGCCAGCAGGCCAGGAGCGGGGGGTGGCACCGGGGAGCTGTTTTTT,CASRPGAGGGTGELFF,TRBV10-1,-,TRBD2,TRBJ2-2
TGTGCCAGCACCCCCGGTGGGGGCTATCAAGGAGGCACTGAAGCTTTCTTT,CASTPGGGYQGGTEAFF,TRBV28,-,-,TRBJ1-1
TGTGCCAGCAGTTCCCCCGGGAGGGAAAAACTGTTTTTT,CASSSPGREKLFF,TRBV6-5,-,-,TRBJ1-4
TGTGCCAGCAGACAATTCCTGAACACTGAAGCTTTCTTT,CASRQFLNTEAFF,TRBV7-3,-,-,TRBJ1-1
TGTGCCAGCACCTACAGCGGGTTTACTGAAGCTTTCTTT,CASTYSGFTEAFF,TRBV7-2,-,-,TRBJ1-1
TGTGCCAGCAGCTACGGACTAGCGGTATCAGATACGCAGTATTTT,CASSYGLAVSDTQYF,TRBV7-9,-,TRBD2,TRBJ2-3
TGTGCCAGCAGCGACCGGCGGACAGGGGTGTACGATGGCTACACCTTC,CASSDRRTGVYDGYTF,TRBV11-2,-,TRBD1,TRBJ1-2
TGTGCCAGCAGCCCCCGACAGAGCAATGAGCAGTTCTTC,CASSPRQSNEQFF,TRBV11-3,-,-,TRBJ2-1
TGCGCCAGCAGCTTGGGGGCCCCTAGCACAGATACGCAGTATTTT,CASSLGAPSTDTQYF,TRBV5-1,-,-,TRBJ2-3
TGCGCCAGCAGCTTGGGTGACAGGGGTAGCTACACCTTC,CASSLGDRGSYTF,TRBV5-1,-,TRBD1,TRBJ1-2
TGTGCCACCAGCGCTAGACTAGCGGGGAGATATACGCAGTATTTT,CATSARLAGRYTQYF,TRBV24-1,once,TRBD2,TRBJ2-3
TGTGCCAGCAGCTGGGCCGGGACACCGGGTAATGAAAAACTGTTTTTT,CASSWAGTPGNEKLFF,TRBV5-4,once,-,TRBJ1-4
TGTGCCAGCAGACCCCCTTCCGGACAGGGGGGGTACGAGCAGTACTTC,CASRPPSGQGGYEQYF,TRBV2,-,TRBD1,TRBJ2-7
TGTGCCAGTAGTGACAGGGCCTTAAGGGACAATGAGCAGTTCTTC,CASSDRALRDNEQFF,TRBV19,-,TRBD1,TRBJ2-1
TGTGCCAGCAGCCTTGACAGGGACACCGGGGAGCTGTTTTTT,CASSLDRDTGELFF,TRBV6-5,-,TRBD1,TRBJ2-2
TGTGCCAGTAGTATAGGCAGCCAAGAGACCCAGTACTTC,CASSIGSQETQYF,TRBV19,-,-,TRBJ2-5
TGTGCCAGCAGCTTAGGTGGGACAGGGGGCGGACAACTGTTTTTT,CASSLGGTGGGQLFF,TRBV7-9,-,TRBD1,TRBJ1-4
TGTGCCAGCAGCTCGGGACAAATCTATGGCTACACCTTC,CASSSGQIYGYTF,TRBV5-6,-,-,TRBJ1-2
TGTGCCTGGAGTGAGTGGGGGACAGGGTACACCGGGGAGCTGTTTTTT,CAWSEWGTGYTGELFF,TRBV30,-,TRBD1,TRBJ2-2
TGTGCCAGCAGGCTTGGGGGCTACATTCAGTACTTC,CASRLGGYIQYF,TRBV12-3/TRBV12-4,-,-,TRBJ2-4
TGTGCCACCAGTGATTCGCTAGGCGAGCAGTACTTC,CATSDSLGEQYF,TRBV24-1,-,-,TRBJ2-7
TGTGCCAGCAGCGCGAGAGGGAACAGGGGCTACGAGCAGTACTTC,CASSARGNRGYEQYF,TRBV13,-,TRBD1,TRBJ2-7
TGCGCCAGCAGTGAGGAGGCAGGGGGCGAGTACGAGCAGTACTTC,CASSEEAGGEYEQYF,TRBV10-1,-,TRBD1,TRBJ2-7
TGTGCCACAGGGGGGCCGGGACAGGGAGAGACCCAGTACTTC,CATGGPGQGETQYF,TRBV15,-,TRBD1,TRBJ2-5
TGTGCCTGGAATTATTTATCTACAGATGAGCAGTTCTTC,CAWNYLSTDEQFF,TRBV30,-,-,TRBJ2-1
TGTGCCAGCAGCTTAGAAGGGGTAAATGGAAACACCATATATTTT,CASSLEGVNGNTIYF,TRBV7-6,-,-,TRBJ1-3
TGTGCCAGCATTCTGGTGCGGGCAAACACCGGGGAGCTGTTTTTT,CASILVRANTGELFF,TRBV6-6,-,-,TRBJ2-2
TGCGCCAGCAGCACTCTGGACAGGGGCTCCAAAAAACTGTTTTTT,CASSTLDRGSKKLFF,TRBV4-1,-,TRBD1,TRBJ1-4
TGTGCCACCAGTGATGGCAGAGGAACTTTCTTT,CATSDGRGTFF,TRBV24-1,few,-,TRBJ1-1
TGCAGCGTTCGGTCAGTGGGGCAAAATGAGCAGTTCTTC,CSVRSVGQNEQFF,TRBV29-1,-,-,TRBJ2-1